This T cell receptor beta chain was sequenced during a study of graft-versus-host responses after intestinal transplantation. Across the study: Those transplanted obtained multivisceral, liver-intestinal, or isolated intestinal grafts. Regarding the study as a whole: The marrow of recipients harbored GvH clones, and ileum or blood showed some of them first. Allograft graft-versus-host to host-versus-graft clonal ratios ran high in patients with graft-donor T cell macrochimerism.

Germline V gene data show CDR1 as MNHEY and CDR2 as SMNVEV (reference sequence). The length of the CDR3 is 14 residues. V was pared by 6 bases and J by 0 bases, with 12 bases between. Details on this clone: What it binds is not known.

This table comes from immunoSEQ multiplex PCR, and its TCRdb copy is limited to in-frame clones, with some not included. The table has about 54,000 clones, about 89% seen once; the top ten hold around 5.5%. The clonotype comes from a human patient who received an intestinal transplant, so some T cells may come from the graft donor. The chain carries TRBV27 and TRBJ2-7; TRBD1 is a possible D gene (5 bases). Sequencing was performed on PBMCs, taken nearly 670 days after intestinal transplant. In DNA, the CDR3 is TGTGCCAGCAGAAAAGGGGTAACCTCCTACGAGCAGTACTTC. It translates to CASRKGVTSYEQYF.